These 20 T cell receptor beta chains share one sample of origin, sequenced in a study of Ad26.COV2.S vaccination and SARS-CoV-2 variants. Treatment described: around 19 received Ad26.COV2.S at low or high dose, single or two shots; roughly five received placebo; per-sample allocation not given. Sampling was done on day 63 after the first vaccine or placebo injection. TCRdb's table, derived via immunoSEQ multiplex PCR, lists solely in-frame clones and lacks some. This table holds hundreds of thousands of clones, 83% found once. The specimen was peripheral blood, collected in a trial of Ad26.COV2.S vaccine versus placebo. Receptors originate from a person aged 18 to 59 who received the Ad26.COV2.S COVID-19 vaccine or a placebo.

This sequence joins TRBV9 and TRBJ2-6, with D possibly TRBD1 on 5 matching bases. The V gene's germline CDR1 is SGDLS and CDR2 YYNGEE. Trimming cost V 4 bases and J 3 bases, with 8 bases left between them. There are 14 residues in the CDR3. CDR3: CASSKGDGANVLTF. DNA for the CDR3: TGTGCCAGCAGCAAAGGGGATGGGGCCAACGTCCTGACTTTC.

V gene TRBV6-4 combines with J gene TRBJ2-3; tentative D call: TRBD2 (5 bases). V dropped 6 bases and J dropped 3 bases, with 10 bases sitting between them. Germline V gives CDR1 MRHNA, CDR2 SNTAGT. The CDR3 has 13 residues. The CDR3, as DNA: TGTGCCAGCAGGGCGGTAGCGACAGATACGCAGTATTTT. It is translated as CASRAVATDTQYF.

This rearrangement joins TRBV5-6 to TRBJ1-2; D unresolved. Per the germline V gene, CDR1 is SGHDT and CDR2 is YYEEEE. V dropped 0 bases and J dropped 5 bases, with 5 bases sitting between them. CDR3 length equals 12 residues. CDR3 sequence reads: CASSLDSYGYTF. DNA for the CDR3: TGTGCCAGCAGCTTGGACAGTTATGGCTACACCTTC.

The chain couples TRBV23-1 to TRBJ1-4; D might be TRBD1 (5 bases). TRBV23-1 is sorted into the ORF group, with uncertain function. The CDR3 consists of 17 residues. V shed 0 bases and J shed 0 bases, with 11 bases lying between them. The chain's CDR3 is CASSQSIRRATNEKLFF. Here the CDR3 DNA reads TGCGCCAGCAGTCAATCAATCCGCAGGGCAACTAATGAAAAACTGTTTTTT.

The rearrangement uses TRBV30 and TRBJ1-2; D is uncertain. From germline, CDR1 is GTSNPN and CDR2 SVGIG (reference sequence). This CDR3 comprises 12 residues. The CDR3 region is CAAETDNYGYTF. The CDR3 bases are TGTGCAGCAGAGACCGATAACTATGGCTACACCTTC.

V and J are TRBV29-1 and TRBJ2-7; TRBD2 matches 11 bases. CDR3 length: 13 amino acids. Germline values: CDR1 SQVTM, CDR2 ANQGSEA. The junction had 8 bases not matched to a gene; V was cut back by 6 bases and J by 7 bases. CDR3 loop: CSVSTSGMGEQYF. As DNA, the CDR3 is TGCAGCGTGTCGACTAGCGGGATGGGGGAGCAGTACTTC.

This clone was observed a handful of times. CDR3 nucleotides: TGCGCCAGCAGCTCCAGGGGACTTGAGGCCGGGGAGCTGTTTTTT. It yields the protein CASSSRGLEAGELFF. The chain carries TRBV5-1 and TRBJ2-2; the D gene could be TRBD1 or TRBD2 (6 bases each). V was shortened by 3 bases and J by 6 bases, with 15 bases between the two germline ends. The length of the CDR3 is 15 residues. The V gene's germline CDR1 is SGHRS and CDR2 YFSETQ.

This rearrangement joins TRBV7-9 to TRBJ1-1; 7 bases match TRBD1. The CDR3 loop spans 13 amino acids. The germline V gene has CDR1 SEHNR and CDR2 FQNEAQ (reference sequence). The V and J ends lost 5 bases and 5 bases, in that order; junction bases with no gene match: 5. The CDR3 here is CASSPGTETEAFF. The CDR3 DNA reads TGTGCCAGCAGCCCCGGGACAGAGACTGAAGCTTTCTTT.

This clone has just a few counts. The chain couples TRBV7-9 to TRBJ2-7; 10 nucleotides line up with TRBD1. This CDR3 is built from 15 residues. Germline lookup yields CDR1 SEHNR and CDR2 FQNEAQ (reference sequence). Trimming cost V 4 bases and J 6 bases; bases outside gene matches: 9. This CDR3 reads CASSYRDRGEVEQYF. The DNA for the CDR3 is TGTGCCAGCAGCTACCGGGACAGGGGAGAGGTCGAGCAGTACTTC.

The rearrangement joins TRBV11-3 to TRBJ2-3; TRBD1 agrees at 8 bases. V lost 5 bases and J lost 6; bases outside the gene matches: 4. Germline values: CDR1 SGHNT, CDR2 YENEEA. CDR3 length: 13 amino acids. The CDR3 DNA reads TGTGCCAGCAGCAGGGGACAGGCGGATACGCAGTATTTT. Translation gives CASSRGQADTQYF.

The chain recombines TRBV15 with TRBJ2-7; D not resolved. V dropped 0 bases and J dropped 4 bases, with 10 bases sitting between them. CDR1 and CDR2 from the germline V gene are LNHNV and YYDKDF (reference sequence). The CDR3 covers 14 residues. The CDR3 sequence: CATSRDVGRYEQYF. As DNA, the CDR3 is TGTGCCACCAGCAGAGATGTCGGGCGATACGAGCAGTACTTC. The full variable domain, its missing parts supplied by reference TRBV15 and TRBJ2-7, is DAMVIQNPRYQVTQFGKPVTLSCSQTLNHNVMYWYQQKSSQAPKLLFHYYDKDFNNEADTPDNFQSRRPNTSFCFLDIRSPGLGDTAMYLCATSRDVGRYEQYFGPGTRLTVT.

V and J are TRBV11-2 and TRBJ2-7; 9 nucleotides agree with TRBD2. The CDR3 loop spans 15 amino acids. Germline assignment: CDR1 SGHAT and CDR2 FQNNGV. The V segment lost 1 base and the J segment 4 bases; nucleotides outside the gene matches: 5. The CDR3 protein is CASSLAAGGLYEQYF. DNA of the CDR3: TGTGCCAGCAGCTTAGCGGCGGGGGGGCTGTACGAGCAGTACTTC.

The table lists this clone with a few counts. The genes are TRBV7-9 and TRBJ2-3; TRBD1 aligns across 7 bases. The CDR3 consists of 17 residues. Germline V gene data show CDR1 as SEHNR and CDR2 as FQNEAQ (reference sequence). The V and J ends lost 1 base and 2 bases, in that order; junction bases with no gene match: 9. CDR3 loop: CASSLESGTEDTDTQYF. In DNA, the CDR3 is TGTGCCAGCAGCTTAGAATCTGGGACAGAGGACACAGATACGCAGTATTTT.

This clone was seen just once. The chain uses TRBV6-5 and TRBJ2-3; D is unclear. Germline CDR1 reads MNHEY; CDR2 reads SVGAGI. Trimming pared 0 bases from V and 2 bases from J, leaving 9 bases between. The CDR3 loop spans 15 amino acids. CDR3 sequence reads: CASSYSGSSTDTQYF. The CDR3 DNA follows: TGTGCCAGCAGTTACTCGGGCTCCTCCACAGATACGCAGTATTTT.

This clone showed up just once. Compared with germline, one end of the junction differs, possibly owing to a read error. The chain recombines TRBV5-1 with TRBJ1-1; D perhaps matches TRBD1 (6 bases). Germline V gene sequence: CDR1 SGHRS, CDR2 YFSETQ. The CDR3 loop spans 14 amino acids. The CDR3 region has the DNA TGCGCCAGCAGCTACTCTCCACGGGACACCGAAGCTTTCTTT. This translates into CASSYSPRDTEAFF.

The chain carries TRBV12-1 and TRBJ1-1; the D call of TRBD1 is as the table states it, not checked on the DNA. TRBV12-1 is marked as a pseudogene. The CDR3 covers 15 residues. CDR3 nucleotide sequence: TGTGCCAGCAGCCCCTGGACAGGTATGAACACTGAAGCTTTCTTT. Translation: CASSPWTGMNTEAFF.

The J gene is TRBJ1-4, the V gene TRBV18, with 7 positions matching TRBD1. V lost 6 bases and J lost 8; bases outside the gene matches: 12. This CDR3 comprises 15 residues. The germline V gene has CDR1 KGHSH and CDR2 LQKENI. The CDR3 coding sequence is TGTGCCAGCTCCGAGGTAGGGGGCTTCGACGAAAAACTGTTTTTT. Translated: CASSEVGGFDEKLFF.

The chain joins TRBV3-1 (or the pseudogene TRBV3-2) to TRBJ1-1; tentatively, D is TRBD1 (6 bases). V was trimmed by 4 bases and J by 3 bases, leaving 15 bases between them. Germline values: CDR1 LGHDT, CDR2 YNNKEL (reference sequence). The CDR3 length is 15 residues. CDR3 loop: CASSRWGEGDTEAFF. The CDR3 DNA is TGTGCCAGCAGCCGCTGGGGTGAGGGGGACACTGAAGCTTTCTTT.

The chain recombines TRBV7-2 with TRBJ2-4; a weak D match, TRBD1 (6 bases). Trimming removed 0 bases from V and 6 bases from J, with 15 bases in between. Germline V gene sequence: CDR1 SGHTA, CDR2 FQGNSA. This CDR3 is 16 amino acids long. CDR3 protein: CASSLALAGAANIQYF. For the CDR3, the DNA is TGTGCCAGCAGCTTAGCTTTAGCAGGGGCCGCAAACATTCAGTACTTC.

CDR3 protein: CASSSLPGTLHF. CDR3 DNA sequence: TGTGCCAGCAGCTCATTGCCCGGCACCCTCCACTTT. The rearrangement links TRBV7-9 to TRBJ1-6, with D unresolved. CDR3 length: 12 residues. Trimming stripped 4 bases from V and 14 bases from J, with 12 bases between. Germline V gene sequence: CDR1 SEHNR, CDR2 FQNEAQ (reference sequence).